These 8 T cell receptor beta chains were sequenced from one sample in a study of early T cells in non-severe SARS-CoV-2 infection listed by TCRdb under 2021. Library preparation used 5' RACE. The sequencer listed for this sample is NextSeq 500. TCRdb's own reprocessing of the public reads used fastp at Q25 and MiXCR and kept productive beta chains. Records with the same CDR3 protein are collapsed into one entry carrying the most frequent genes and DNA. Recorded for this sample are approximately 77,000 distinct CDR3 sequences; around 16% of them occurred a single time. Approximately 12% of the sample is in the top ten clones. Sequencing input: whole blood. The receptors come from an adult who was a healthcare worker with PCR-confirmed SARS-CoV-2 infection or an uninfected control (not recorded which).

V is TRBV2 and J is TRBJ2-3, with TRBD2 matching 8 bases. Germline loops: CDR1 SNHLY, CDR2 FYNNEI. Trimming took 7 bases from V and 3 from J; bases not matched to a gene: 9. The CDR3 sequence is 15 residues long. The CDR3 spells CASKADSGTTDTQYF. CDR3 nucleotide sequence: TGTGCCAGCAAGGCTGATAGCGGGACAACAGATACGCAGTATTTT.

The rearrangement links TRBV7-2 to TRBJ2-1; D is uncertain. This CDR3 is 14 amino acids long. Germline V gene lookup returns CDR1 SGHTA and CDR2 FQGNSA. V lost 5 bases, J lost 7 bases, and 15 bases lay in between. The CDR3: CASSPDRFRNEQFF. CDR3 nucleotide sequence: TGTGCCAGCAGCCCCGACCGCTTTAGGAATGAGCAGTTCTTC.

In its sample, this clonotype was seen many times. The CDR3 reads CSASVGSTSTDTQYF. The CDR3 DNA sequence: TGCAGTGCTAGTGTCGGGAGCACTAGCACAGATACGCAGTATTTT. V usage is TRBV20-1 and J usage is TRBJ2-3; possible D gene TRBD2, 6 bases. The length of the CDR3 is 15 residues. V dropped 3 bases and J dropped 0 bases, with 13 bases sitting between them. Looked up from germline, CDR1 is DFQATT and CDR2 is SNEGSKA (reference sequence).

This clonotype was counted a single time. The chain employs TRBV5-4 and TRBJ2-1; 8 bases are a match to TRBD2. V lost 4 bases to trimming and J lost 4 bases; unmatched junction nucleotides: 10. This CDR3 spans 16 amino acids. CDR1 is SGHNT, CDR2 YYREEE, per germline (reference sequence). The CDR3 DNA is TGTGCCAGCAGCCCGGCGGGGGGCCGAGGGTACAATGAGCAGTTCTTC. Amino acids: CASSPAGGRGYNEQFF.

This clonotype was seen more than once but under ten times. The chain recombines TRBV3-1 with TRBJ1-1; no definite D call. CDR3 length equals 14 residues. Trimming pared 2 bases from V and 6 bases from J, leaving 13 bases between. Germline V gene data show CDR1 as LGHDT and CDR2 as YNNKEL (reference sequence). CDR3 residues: CASSQKGRSPEAFF. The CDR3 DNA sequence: TGTGCCAGCAGCCAAAAAGGGCGGAGTCCTGAAGCTTTCTTT.

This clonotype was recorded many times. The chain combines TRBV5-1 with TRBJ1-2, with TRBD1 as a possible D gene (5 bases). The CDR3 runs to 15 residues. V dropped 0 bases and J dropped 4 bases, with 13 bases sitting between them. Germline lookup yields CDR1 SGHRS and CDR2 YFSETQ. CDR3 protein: CASSLAPGRAYGYTF. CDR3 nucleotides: TGCGCCAGCAGCTTGGCACCGGGACGGGCCTATGGCTACACCTTC.

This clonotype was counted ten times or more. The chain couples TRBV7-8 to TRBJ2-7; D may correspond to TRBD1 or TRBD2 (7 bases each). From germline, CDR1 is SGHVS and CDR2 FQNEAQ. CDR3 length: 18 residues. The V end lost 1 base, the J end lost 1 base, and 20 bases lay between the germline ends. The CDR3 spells CASSLGGGQFQISYEQYF. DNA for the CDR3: TGTGCCAGCAGCTTAGGGGGGGGACAGTTCCAGATTTCCTACGAGCAGTACTTC.

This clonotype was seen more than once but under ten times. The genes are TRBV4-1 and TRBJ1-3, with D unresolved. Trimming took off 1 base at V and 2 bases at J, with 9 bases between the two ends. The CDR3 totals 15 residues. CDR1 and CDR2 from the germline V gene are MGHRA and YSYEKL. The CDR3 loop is CASSQGAVTGNTIYF. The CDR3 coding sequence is TGCGCCAGCAGCCAAGGAGCGGTTACTGGAAACACCATATATTTT.